This T cell receptor (beta chain) stems from a study of sequential checkpoint blockade in melanoma. Study details: First-line arms were nivolumab then ipilimumab, or the reverse, randomized 1:1. Maintenance nivolumab came after either treatment sequence.

TCRdb keeps only in-frame clones here, not all; method: immunoSEQ multiplex PCR. The repertoire holds approximately 7,700 clones, with 50% to 75% as singletons. This clone was detected a few times. This sample's treatment: randomized to nivolumab then ipilimumab (arm A) or the reverse (arm B). None of the patients previously received DNA-damaging chemotherapy. From thawed PBMCs, live CD3+CD8+ cells negative for CD19 and CD56 were sorted. The CDR3 loop spans 15 amino acids. The V end was cut by 0 bases, the J end by 1 base, with 10 bases between. Germline CDR1 and CDR2: MNHEY and SMNVEV (reference sequence).

The TCR was taken from a human donor with melanoma. Sequenced material: CD8+ T cells sorted from blood (inferred from file names), taken from a patient given nivolumab and ipilimumab in sequence. The J gene is TRBJ2-7, the V gene TRBV27; D not resolved. The CDR3 loop reads CASSLSPLLSYEQYF. The CDR3, as DNA: TGTGCCAGCAGTTTATCCCCGTTGCTATCCTACGAGCAGTACTTC.